This passage covers 30 T cell receptor beta chains from one sample sequenced in a study of glioma-infiltrating T cells. Amplification of TCR alpha and beta CDR3 regions from RNA used iRepertoire nested multiplex PCR. TCRdb ran MiXCR on the multiplex PCR reads and lists one entry per CDR3 protein. The sample carries 300,000 to 450,000 distinct CDR3 sequences, about 40% recorded once. Sequenced input: glioma tissue, nonneoplastic brain tissue, or PBMCs (not recorded which). All receptors derive from a human donor with low-grade glioma or glioblastoma, undergoing nonglioma brain surgery, or in good health (not recorded which).

CDR3: CASSPPGTSFYEQYF. The CDR3 DNA reads as TGTGCCAGCAGCCCCCCAGGGACTAGCTTCTACGAGCAGTACTTC. The V gene is TRBV7-9, the J gene TRBJ2-7, with 9 bases identical to TRBD2. CDR1 is SEHNR, CDR2 FQNEAQ, per germline (reference sequence). V dropped 5 bases and J dropped 3; count of bases not matched to a gene: 8. This CDR3 region has 15 residues.

This chain uses TRBV20-1 with TRBJ1-2; D gene uncertain. The germline V gene has CDR1 DFQATT and CDR2 SNEGSKA (reference sequence). This CDR3 has 13 residues. Trimming removed 6 bases from V and 8 bases from J, with 19 bases in between. CDR3 sequence (DNA): TGCAGTGCCCCCTTAGTGGAGGGTACCGGCTACACCTTC. Protein product: CSAPLVEGTGYTF.

This clonotype turned up a few times. This chain connects TRBV27 to TRBJ2-1; D is undetermined. V was clipped by 6 bases and J by 4 bases, with 13 bases between them. The CDR3 loop spans 14 amino acids. CDR1 and CDR2 (germline): MNHEY, SMNVEV (reference sequence). CDR3 coding DNA: TGTGCCAGCAGCTCCCTTGGCCGGTACAATGAGCAGTTCTTC. Translated, it gives CASSSLGRYNEQFF.

Of note for this clonotype: A read error may produce the germline difference seen at one junction end. J is TRBJ1-5 and V is TRBV20-1, with TRBD1 identical over 7 bases. Germline lookup yields CDR1 DFQATT and CDR2 SNEGSKA (reference sequence). The CDR3 is 14 residues long. The CDR3: CSVRERGLNQPQHF. CDR3 DNA: TGCAGTGTTAGAGAAAGGGGGCTGAATCAGCCCCAGCATTTT.

In regard to this clonotype: This sequence may be a read error, since a much larger clone differs from it by one base. The genes are TRBV4-3 and TRBJ2-1, with 12 bases fitting TRBD1. The CDR3 length is 14 residues. Trimming removed 4 bases from V and 9 bases from J; junction bases left unmatched: 4. CDR1 LGHNA and CDR2 YSLEER come from the germline V gene. The CDR3 sequence is CASSPGTGGVEQFF. The DNA for the CDR3 is TGCGCCAGCAGCCCCGGGACAGGGGGCGTTGAGCAGTTCTTC.

This clonotype appeared a few times. The chain employs TRBV28 and TRBJ2-7, with D possibly being TRBD1 (5 bases). CDR3 length: 13 residues. V shed 3 bases and J shed 3 bases, with 9 bases lying between them. Germline V gene data show CDR1 as MDHEN and CDR2 as SYDVKM. CDR3 sequence (DNA): TGTGCCAGCAGTTTCCAGGGAATCTACGAGCAGTACTTC. It yields the protein CASSFQGIYEQYF.

This clonotype was detected a few times. This sequence joins TRBV7-9 and TRBJ2-7; D not certain. The V gene lost 3 bases and the J gene lost 2 bases, with 5 bases spanning the gap. Germline lookup yields CDR1 SEHNR and CDR2 FQNEAQ (reference sequence). The CDR3 loop spans 12 amino acids. Here the CDR3 DNA reads TGTGCCAGCAGCTTTGACACCTACGAGCAGTACTTC. The encoded protein is CASSFDTYEQYF.

The chain links TRBV2 to TRBJ1-1; D is unclear. This CDR3 comprises 15 residues. In germline, CDR1 is SNHLY, CDR2 FYNNEI. V was shortened by 9 bases and J by 5 bases, with 22 bases between the two germline ends. In nucleotides, the CDR3 is TGTGCCAGGATGTTAATTGGGCAGGACGAGACTGAAGCTTTCTTT. Translated, it gives CARMLIGQDETEAFF.

This clonotype showed up just a few times. The V call is TRBV20-1, the J call TRBJ1-2; no clear D. In germline, CDR1 is DFQATT, CDR2 SNEGSKA (reference sequence). The CDR3 has 14 amino acids. V was clipped by 1 base and J by 3 bases, with 12 bases between them. The CDR3 loop is CSARGQLVDYGYTF. DNA for the CDR3: TGCAGTGCTAGAGGGCAGCTGGTTGACTATGGCTACACCTTC.

The CDR3, as DNA: TGTGCCAGCAGTTACTTGGGAAGGGGAGAGACCCAGTACTTC. This sequence encodes CASSYLGRGETQYF. The chain joins TRBV6-2 or TRBV6-3 to TRBJ2-5; the D gene is possibly TRBD1 (5 bases). Germline values: CDR1 MNHEY, CDR2 SVGEGT. The CDR3 consists of 14 residues. The V end lost 1 base, the J end lost 4 bases, and 10 bases lay between the germline ends.

This clonotype was seen ten or more times. The V gene is TRBV28, the J gene TRBJ2-3, with TRBD2 as a possible D gene (5 bases). CDR3 length equals 12 residues. Trimming took 6 bases from V and 1 from J, leaving 5 bases between them. Germline V gene data show CDR1 as MDHEN and CDR2 as SYDVKM. The CDR3 loop reads CASREGTDTQYF. The CDR3 region has the DNA TGTGCCAGCAGGGAGGGCACAGATACGCAGTATTTT.

This clonotype was counted between two and nine times. The chain uses TRBV7-2 and TRBJ2-7, with D possibly matching TRBD2 (5 bases). V was clipped by 4 bases and J by 3 bases, with 16 bases between them. The CDR3 totals 15 residues. From germline, CDR1 is SGHTA and CDR2 FQGNSA. This CDR3 is CASSSARTRLYEQYF. CDR3 DNA sequence: TGTGCCAGCAGCTCGGCCCGTACTAGACTCTACGAGCAGTACTTC.

The chain carries TRBV7-2 and TRBJ1-2; D remains unclear. The CDR3 covers 12 residues. Germline loops: CDR1 SGHTA, CDR2 FQGNSA. V lost 5 bases and J lost 5, with 9 bases in between. As DNA, the CDR3 is TGTGCCAGCAGCGCCGCGGGATATGGCTACACCTTC. Its protein product is CASSAAGYGYTF. Combining the CDR3 with reference TRBV7-2 and TRBJ1-2 gives the whole variable domain GAGVSQSPSNKVTEKGKDVELRCDPISGHTALYWYRQSLGQGLEFLIYFQGNSAPDKSGLPSDRFSAERTGGSVSTLTIQRTQQEDSAVYLCASSAAGYGYTFGSGTRLTVV.

In this sample, this clonotype turned up a few times. The rearrangement joins TRBV28 to TRBJ2-5; 7 positions agree with TRBD1. After removal of 8 bases from V and 4 bases from J, the junction contained 13 bases not matched to a gene. This CDR3 has 15 residues. CDR1 is MDHEN and CDR2 is SYDVKM in the germline V gene. As DNA, the CDR3 is TGTGCCAGCCAACCGACAGGGTACCTTAGAGAGACCCAGTACTTC. Protein product: CASQPTGYLRETQYF.

The chain links TRBV5-6 to TRBJ1-1, with D perhaps matching TRBD1 (5 bases). Germline assignment: CDR1 SGHDT and CDR2 YYEEEE. The CDR3 is made up of 12 amino acids. V was cut by 6 bases and J by 3 bases, with 9 bases left in between. CDR3 DNA: TGTGCCAGCAAGATGACAGACACTGAAGCTTTCTTT. Residues: CASKMTDTEAFF.

This clonotype was counted only a few times. The chain carries TRBV7-9 and TRBJ1-1, with 7 bases identical to TRBD1. Germline V lookup: CDR1 SEHNR, CDR2 FQNEAQ (reference sequence). With 1 base clipped from V and 3 bases from J, the junction kept 8 bases outside the gene matches. CDR3 length: 16 residues. CDR3 sequence (DNA): TGTGCCAGCAGCTTAGGGGAACAGGGGATCTACACTGAAGCTTTCTTT. This gives the protein CASSLGEQGIYTEAFF.

The chain employs TRBV7-9 and TRBJ1-3; possibly TRBD1 for D (5 bases). Germline V CDR1 and CDR2: SEHNR, FQNEAQ (reference sequence). V dropped 4 bases and J dropped 4 bases, with 14 bases sitting between them. This CDR3 is 15 amino acids long. CDR3 sequence: CASSSWDSLGNTIYF. CDR3 nucleotide sequence: TGTGCCAGCAGCTCCTGGGACTCTCTGGGAAACACCATATATTTT.

In this sample, this clonotype turned up a few times. The chain carries TRBV4-1 and TRBJ2-6; perhaps TRBD2 as D (6 bases). V lost 5 bases and J 4 bases, leaving 18 bases between the germline ends. CDR1 and CDR2 from the germline V gene are MGHRA and YSYEKL. The CDR3 covers 17 residues. The CDR3 sequence is CASSITGLPDGANVLTF. DNA for the CDR3: TGCGCCAGCAGCATAACGGGACTCCCAGACGGGGCCAACGTCCTGACTTTC.

The V and J genes are TRBV4-1 and TRBJ2-2; D may match TRBD1 or TRBD2 (5 bases each). V lost 4 bases and J 1 base, leaving 10 bases between the germline ends. Looked up from germline, CDR1 is MGHRA and CDR2 is YSYEKL. This CDR3 region has 15 residues. CDR3 amino acids: CASSRLGVNTGELFF. CDR3 bases: TGCGCCAGCAGCCGCCTGGGGGTGAACACCGGGGAGCTGTTTTTT.

The rearrangement joins TRBV27 to TRBJ2-3; D might be TRBD2 (5 bases). Germline CDR1 MNHEY, CDR2 SMNVEV (reference sequence). CDR3 size: 16 residues. Trimming left V 7 bases short and J 1 base short, with 18 bases between. The CDR3: CASTPLGSSGTDTQYF. CDR3 coding DNA: TGTGCCAGCACCCCACTAGGGTCTTCAGGCACAGATACGCAGTATTTT.

The V gene is TRBV28, the J gene TRBJ2-5; TRBD1 matches at 8 bases. CDR1 is MDHEN, CDR2 SYDVKM, per germline. The J segment lost 4 bases and the V segment lost 5 bases, leaving 6 bases of the junction unmatched. This CDR3 spans 14 amino acids. In DNA form, the CDR3 reads TGTGCCAGCAGTGGACAGGGAGGAGGAGAGACCCAGTACTTC. Its translation is CASSGQGGGETQYF.

This clonotype was found a few times. The chain couples TRBV5-4 to TRBJ2-3, with D possibly matching TRBD2 (6 bases). V lost 1 base, J lost 4 bases, and 10 bases lay in between. In germline, CDR1 is SGHNT, CDR2 YYREEE (reference sequence). This CDR3 spans 14 amino acids. In DNA, the CDR3 is TGTGCCAGCAGCTTGAGGAGGGTTTCAGATACGCAGTATTTT. Encoded protein: CASSLRRVSDTQYF.

This clonotype was picked up a small number of times. The rearrangement links TRBV4-1 to TRBJ2-1, with 11 bases matching TRBD2. Germline values: CDR1 MGHRA, CDR2 YSYEKL. The CDR3 length is 15 residues. The V gene end was trimmed by 6 bases and the J gene end by 4 bases; junction bases not matched to a gene: 5. The CDR3 DNA reads as TGCGCCAGCAGAGTCGGGACTAGCGGATACAATGAGCAGTTCTTC. Amino acid sequence: CASRVGTSGYNEQFF.

This clonotype was seen a handful of times. V and J are TRBV28 and TRBJ2-1; D is unclear. The V gene's germline CDR1 is MDHEN and CDR2 SYDVKM. The CDR3 consists of 12 residues. Trimming removed 7 bases from V and 7 bases from J, with 11 bases in between. The DNA for the CDR3 is TGTGCCAGCACTCAATTGTGGAATGAGCAGTTCTTC. Translating it yields CASTQLWNEQFF.

This clonotype has only one observation. Without the conserved terminal phenylalanine or tryptophan, this CDR3 likely stems from a read error. The chain joins TRBV7-2 to TRBJ2-1, with 10 bases matching TRBD2. From germline, CDR1 is SGHTA and CDR2 FQGNSA. This CDR3 region has 16 residues. After removal of 4 bases from V and 7 bases from J, the junction contained 10 bases not matched to a gene. CDR3 DNA: TGTGCCAGCAGCTCGAGACTAGCGGGTTTTGGAAATGAGCAGTTCCTC. Encoded protein: CASSSRLAGFGNEQFL.

This clonotype was seen at least ten times. This chain connects TRBV15 to TRBJ2-5; no definite D call. This CDR3 has 16 residues. V was clipped by 0 bases and J by 3 bases, with 14 bases between them. Germline V CDR1 and CDR2: LNHNV, YYDKDF (reference sequence). CDR3 in amino acids: CATSRDMELLEETQYF. The DNA for the CDR3 is TGTGCCACCAGCAGAGATATGGAGCTACTCGAAGAGACCCAGTACTTC.

This clonotype was found a few times. CDR3: CASSSTRGQGTEKLFF. The CDR3 DNA reads as TGTGCCAGCAGTTCAACCCGGGGACAGGGGACTGAAAAACTGTTTTTT. V gene TRBV6-1 combines with J gene TRBJ1-4; TRBD1 matches 10 bases. With 5 bases clipped from V and 7 bases from J, the junction kept 10 bases outside the gene matches. This CDR3 spans 16 amino acids. CDR1 MNHNS and CDR2 SASEGT come from the germline V gene.

The chain couples TRBV29-1 to TRBJ2-2, with D hard to call. Germline CDR1 reads SQVTM; CDR2 reads ANQGSEA. The CDR3 consists of 13 residues. The V and J ends lost 2 bases and 3 bases respectively, with 7 bases between them. The CDR3, as DNA: TGCAGCGTTGAATTTCGTGACACCGGGGAGCTGTTTTTT. This codes for CSVEFRDTGELFF.

This clonotype was observed a handful of times. The chain links TRBV28 to TRBJ1-1; TRBD1 is a possible D gene (5 bases). V shed 2 bases and J shed 10 bases, with 11 bases lying between them. CDR3 size: 12 residues. Germline loops: CDR1 MDHEN, CDR2 SYDVKM. CDR3 sequence: CASSLIAGSAFF. The CDR3 coding sequence is TGTGCCAGCAGTTTAATAGCAGGGTCAGCTTTCTTT.

This clonotype was counted many times. The V gene is TRBV20-1, the J gene TRBJ2-1; perhaps TRBD2 as D (5 bases). This CDR3 is 14 amino acids long. Trimming removed 6 bases at V and 4 bases at J, with 16 bases between. Germline values: CDR1 DFQATT, CDR2 SNEGSKA (reference sequence). The CDR3 coding sequence is TGCAGTGCCTTATCAGCGGTTATATACAATGAGCAGTTCTTC. It translates to CSALSAVIYNEQFF.